The 13 T cell receptor beta chains below come from one sample, sequenced in a study of cytomegalovirus exposure and HLA in healthy donors. A multiplex PCR was run with 60 Vbeta primers and 13 Jbeta primers. Using immunoSEQ multiplex PCR, the repertoire was profiled, and TCRdb retains in-frame clones only, with some absent. Altogether around 210,000 clones are present, roughly 78% being singletons, with the ten largest covering roughly 0.45%. Sequencing was performed on PBMCs. The receptors stem from a boy aged 5-17 years in good health and CMV-seronegative.

This rearrangement joins TRBV15 to TRBJ2-1; unclear D gene. From germline, CDR1 is LNHNV and CDR2 YYDKDF (reference sequence). V lost 0 bases and J lost 8, with 8 bases in between. The CDR3 has 13 residues. The CDR3 bases are TGTGCCACCAGCAGAGATCTCCGCGATGAGCAGTTCTTC. Amino acids: CATSRDLRDEQFF.

The chain has TRBV11-2 and TRBJ2-1, with 12 bases aligning to TRBD2. This CDR3 is 12 amino acids long. Per the germline V gene, CDR1 is SGHAT and CDR2 is FQNNGV. V was clipped by 8 bases and J by 9 bases; unmatched bases: 2. As DNA, the CDR3 is TGTGCCAGCCTAGCGGGAGGGGGTGAGCAGTTCTTC. Translating it yields CASLAGGGEQFF.

This clone has only one observation. This chain uses TRBV19 with TRBJ1-2, with 7 bases identical to TRBD1. Per germline, CDR1 LNHDA and CDR2 SQIVND (reference sequence). The junction had 9 bases not matched to a gene; V was cut back by 5 bases and J by 3 bases. The CDR3 length is 15 residues. CDR3 sequence reads: CASSPRTGKYYGYTF. In DNA form, the CDR3 reads TGTGCCAGTAGTCCGAGGACAGGCAAATACTATGGCTACACCTTC.

The chain links TRBV6-5 to TRBJ2-2; unclear D gene. There are 13 residues in the CDR3. Trimming stripped 2 bases from V and 4 bases from J, with 5 bases between. Germline V gene sequence: CDR1 MNHEY, CDR2 SVGAGI. The CDR3 protein is CASSYEVTGELFF. The CDR3 coding sequence is TGTGCCAGCAGTTACGAGGTCACCGGGGAGCTGTTTTTT.

V and J are TRBV2 and TRBJ1-1; D not resolved. The CDR3 runs 11 residues. V gave up 11 bases and J gave up 9 bases, with 16 bases separating them. Germline CDR1 reads SNHLY; CDR2 reads FYNNEI. The CDR3 protein is CASLAVLKAFF. CDR3 in DNA: TGTGCCTCCCTCGCGGTTCTTAAAGCTTTCTTT.

The chain recombines TRBV12-5 with TRBJ1-1; D possibly corresponds to TRBD1 (6 bases). The CDR3 runs 20 residues. Germline V gene lookup returns CDR1 LGHNT and CDR2 FRNRAP. V lost 6 bases, J lost 0 bases, and 29 bases lay in between. Here the CDR3 reads CASGGAPPGTYSELNTEAFF. The CDR3 region has the DNA TGTGCTAGTGGGGGGGCCCCTCCAGGGACCTACAGTGAATTGAACACTGAAGCTTTCTTT.

This chain uses TRBV27 with TRBJ1-1, with 8 bases that match TRBD1. CDR3 length equals 15 residues. Germline lookup yields CDR1 MNHEY and CDR2 SMNVEV (reference sequence). The trim removed 5 bases at V and 4 bases at J, leaving 9 bases unmatched. CDR3 DNA sequence: TGTGCCAGCAGTCTGACTGCAGGGGGCACCACTGAAGCTTTCTTT. Amino acid sequence: CASSLTAGGTTEAFF.

The sample holds a few counts of this clone. This chain's CDR3 is CASKGQQNTGELFF. In DNA, the CDR3 is TGTGCCAGCAAAGGACAGCAGAACACCGGGGAGCTGTTTTTT. V usage is TRBV7-9 and J usage is TRBJ2-2, with D perhaps matching TRBD1 (6 bases). The V gene's germline CDR1 is SEHNR and CDR2 FQNEAQ (reference sequence). Trimming stripped 7 bases from V and 1 base from J, with 10 bases between. The CDR3 is 14 amino acids.

About this clone itself: The same CDR3 is also encoded by other DNA sequences in this sample. The rearrangement links TRBV6-5 to TRBJ2-5, with 7 nucleotides matching TRBD1. From germline, CDR1 is MNHEY and CDR2 SVGAGI. The V gene end was trimmed by 3 bases and the J gene end by 5 bases; junction bases not matched to a gene: 3. The CDR3 has 13 residues. The DNA of the CDR3 is TGTGCCAGCAGTTATCTAGGGGGCGAGACCCAGTACTTC. Translated, it gives CASSYLGGETQYF.

V usage is TRBV7-9 and J usage is TRBJ2-2; 8 bases agree with TRBD1. Germline V gives CDR1 SEHNR, CDR2 FQNEAQ (reference sequence). The CDR3 has 15 residues. J gave up 6 bases and V 4 bases, and 7 bases lay outside the gene matches. The CDR3 DNA sequence: TGTGCCAGCAGCTCGAACGACAGGGGCGCCGGGGAGCTGTTTTTT. This codes for CASSSNDRGAGELFF.

This chain links TRBV29-1 with TRBJ1-2; D may be TRBD1 (5 bases). The CDR3 has 15 amino acids. CDR1 is SQVTM and CDR2 is ANQGSEA in the germline V gene. The V gene lost 5 bases and the J gene lost 0 bases, with 16 bases spanning the gap. For the CDR3, the DNA is TGCAGCGTTTCAGGGATCTCGAATACTAACTATGGCTACACCTTC. It yields the protein CSVSGISNTNYGYTF.

The chain joins TRBV4-2 to TRBJ2-1; 11 positions agree with TRBD2. Germline CDR1 and CDR2: LGHNA and YNFKEQ. V trimming: 1 base; J trimming: 4 bases; junction bases outside the gene matches: 6. The CDR3 loop spans 17 amino acids. CDR3 loop: CASSQGLAGSLYNEQFF. The DNA for the CDR3 is TGTGCCAGCAGCCAAGGACTAGCGGGGAGCCTTTACAATGAGCAGTTCTTC.

The rearrangement uses TRBV30 and TRBJ2-2, with 9 bases aligning to TRBD2. This CDR3 contains 14 residues. After removal of 7 bases from V and 5 bases from J, the junction contained 8 bases not matched to a gene. CDR1 is GTSNPN, CDR2 SVGIG, per germline (reference sequence). The CDR3: CALIAGADTGELFF. DNA of the CDR3: TGTGCCTTAATAGCGGGAGCGGATACCGGGGAGCTGTTTTTT.